This T cell receptor (beta chain) comes out of a study of vaccination and CD4 T cells after COVID-19. Treatment meaning: roughly 11-day PBMC culture with coronavirus spike peptide pools or control peptides (ViraFEST assay). With the Oncomine TCR Beta short-read assay, DNA from cultured CD4+ T cells was sequenced. TCRdb passed the PCR reads through MiXCR, listing each CDR3 protein once. Among fewer than 15,000 distinct CDR3 sequences listed, less than 65% were seen once. As to this clonotype: What it recognizes is unknown.

Material for sequencing was CD4+ T cells from blood, cultured in vitro. This clonotype originated in a human donor who had recovered from COVID-19.

This chain's CDR3 is CASSFRVSSTDTQYF. The DNA for the CDR3 is TGTGCCAGCAGCTTTCGCGTTTCTAGCACAGATACGCAGTATTTT. The rearrangement links TRBV7-8 to TRBJ2-3; D remains ambiguous. Per the germline V gene, CDR1 is SGHVS and CDR2 is FQNEAQ. This CDR3 is 15 amino acids long. Trimming stripped 3 bases from V and 0 bases from J, with 10 bases between.